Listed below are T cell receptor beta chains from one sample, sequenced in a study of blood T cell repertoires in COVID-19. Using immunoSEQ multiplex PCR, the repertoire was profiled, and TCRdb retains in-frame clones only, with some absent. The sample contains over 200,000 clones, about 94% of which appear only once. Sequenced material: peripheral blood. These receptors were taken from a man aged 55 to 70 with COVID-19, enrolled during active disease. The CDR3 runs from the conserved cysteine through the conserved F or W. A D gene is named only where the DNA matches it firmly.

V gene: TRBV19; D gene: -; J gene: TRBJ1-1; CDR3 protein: CASSPRSNGGIAEAFF; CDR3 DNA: TGTGCCAGTAGTCCCCGGAGCAACGGGGGGATAGCTGAAGCTTTCTTT
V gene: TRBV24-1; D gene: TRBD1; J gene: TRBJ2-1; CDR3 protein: CATSDFRGSSYNEQFF; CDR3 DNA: TGTGCCACCAGTGATTTCAGGGGGAGCTCCTACAATGAGCAGTTCTTC
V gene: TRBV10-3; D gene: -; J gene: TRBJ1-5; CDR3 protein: CATRAPGAGFSNQPQHF; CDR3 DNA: TGTGCCACCCGGGCGCCAGGGGCAGGGTTTAGCAATCAGCCCCAGCATTTT
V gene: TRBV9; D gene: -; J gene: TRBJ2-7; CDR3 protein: CASSVAAGHYEQYF; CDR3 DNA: TGTGCCAGCAGCGTCGCAGCGGGCCACTACGAGCAGTACTTC
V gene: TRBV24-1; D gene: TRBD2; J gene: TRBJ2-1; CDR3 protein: CATSDPSGKNEQFF; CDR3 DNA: TGTGCCACCAGTGACCCTAGCGGGAAAAATGAGCAGTTCTTC
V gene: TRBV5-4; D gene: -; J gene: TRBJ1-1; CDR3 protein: CASSPDKNTEAFF; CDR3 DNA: TGTGCCAGCAGCCCGGACAAGAACACTGAAGCTTTCTTT
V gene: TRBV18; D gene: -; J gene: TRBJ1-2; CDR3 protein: CASSPGGNNNYGYTF; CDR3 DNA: TGTGCCAGCTCACCTGGGGGGAATAATAACTATGGCTACACCTTC
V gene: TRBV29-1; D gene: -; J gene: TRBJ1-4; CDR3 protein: CSVSEGLGEKLFF; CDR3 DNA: TGCAGCGTCTCGGAGGGTCTAGGTGAAAAACTGTTTTTT
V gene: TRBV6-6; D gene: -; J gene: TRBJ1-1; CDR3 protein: CASSYHRSGNTEAFF; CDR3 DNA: TGTGCCAGCAGTTACCACCGCTCCGGGAACACTGAAGCTTTCTTT
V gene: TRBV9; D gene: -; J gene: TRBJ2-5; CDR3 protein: CASSGEEETQYF; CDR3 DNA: TGTGCCAGCAGCGGCGAGGAAGAGACCCAGTACTTC